This TCR beta chain is drawn from a study of blood T cells in healthy people across ages. Overall study results and limits: Roughly linearly, TCR beta diversity per million T cells fell as age increased.

A second roughly 6 to 11 cycle PCR used barcoded and J-beta primers. Through a template-switch adaptor with 12 random nucleotides, each cDNA molecule received a tag. TCRdb fed the 5' RACE reads into MiXCR, producing one record per CDR3 protein. The table has some 1.7 million distinct CDR3 sequences, roughly 27% seen once. Extraction yielded at least 5 micrograms of total RNA per sample. This clonotype was picked up a small number of times. The target antigen is unknown. The trim removed 6 bases at V and 8 bases at J, leaving 1 base unmatched. Looked up from germline, CDR1 is MDHEN and CDR2 is SYDVKM. This CDR3 is built from 12 residues.

Sequenced sample: blood. The receptor was isolated from a young woman in good health. The genes are TRBV28 and TRBJ1-6; 7 bases are a match to TRBD1. CDR3 sequence: CASRDRYSPLHF. CDR3 DNA: TGTGCCAGCAGGGACAGGTATTCACCCCTCCACTTT.